The 32 T cell receptor beta chains below come from one sample, sequenced in a study of OX40 agonist ivuxolimab in advanced cancers. Clones were sequenced by immunoSEQ multiplex PCR, and TCRdb holds only the in-frame ones, with some missing. Of roughly 97,000 clones listed, approximately 90% were seen once; the top ten hold under 0.8%. The sample consisted of CD4+ or CD8+ T cells sorted from blood, taken in a trial of the OX40 agonist ivuxolimab. These receptors originate from an adult with an advanced solid tumor such as melanoma, head and neck, liver or kidney cancer.

The chain employs TRBV7-8 and TRBJ1-1; D is undetermined. The CDR3 sequence is 13 residues long. The V end was cut by 1 base, the J end by 3 bases, with 6 bases between. Germline assignment: CDR1 SGHVS and CDR2 FQNEAQ. DNA for the CDR3: TGTGCCAGCAGCTTAGAACGGGACACTGAAGCTTTCTTT. It specifies CASSLERDTEAFF.

V and J are TRBV4-3 and TRBJ2-3; tentatively, D is TRBD1 or TRBD2 (5 bases each). Trimming shortened V by 4 bases and J by 5 bases, and 10 bases separated the two germline ends. The CDR3 is 13 amino acids. Germline CDR1 and CDR2: LGHNA and YSLEER. Here the CDR3 DNA reads TGCGCCAGCAGCCCCTTGAGGGGAGATACGCAGTATTTT. Encoded protein: CASSPLRGDTQYF.

The chain joins TRBV11-2 to TRBJ1-2, with 7 bases identical to TRBD1. Trimming cost V 5 bases and J 2 bases; bases outside gene matches: 14. CDR3 size: 17 residues. Germline V gene lookup returns CDR1 SGHAT and CDR2 FQNNGV. CDR3 amino acids: CASSKSTGFVGNYGYTF. The CDR3 DNA reads TGTGCCAGCAGCAAATCGACAGGGTTTGTTGGGAACTATGGCTACACCTTC. The variable domain in full, completed from reference TRBV11-2 and TRBJ1-2, reads EAGVAQSPRYKIIEKRQSVAFWCNPISGHATLYWYQQILGQGPKLLIQFQNNGVVDDSQLPKDRFSAERLKGVDSTLKIQPAKLEDSAVYLCASSKSTGFVGNYGYTFGSGTRLTVV.

The rearrangement links TRBV18 to TRBJ1-1; TRBD1 agrees at 8 bases. CDR1 is KGHSH and CDR2 is LQKENI in the germline V gene. With 0 bases clipped from V and 0 bases from J, the junction kept 3 bases outside the gene matches. The CDR3 covers 16 residues. The CDR3 protein is CASSPPRTGLNTEAFF. In nucleotides, the CDR3 is TGTGCCAGCTCACCACCGAGGACAGGGTTGAACACTGAAGCTTTCTTT.

The J gene is TRBJ2-2, the V gene TRBV6-5; the D is unclear. This CDR3 is 15 amino acids long. CDR1 and CDR2 from the germline V gene are MNHEY and SVGAGI. V was trimmed by 6 bases and J by 1 base, leaving 12 bases between them. The DNA of the CDR3 is TGTGCCAGCAGCCCACCCTCCCTGAACACCGGGGAGCTGTTTTTT. Translating it yields CASSPPSLNTGELFF.

The chain has TRBV29-1 and TRBJ2-2, with no clear D. The germline gives CDR1 SQVTM, CDR2 ANQGSEA. V was clipped by 4 bases and J by 6 bases, with 3 bases between them. The CDR3 covers 10 residues. CDR3 coding DNA: TGCAGCGTTGCATCCGGGGAGCTGTTTTTT. It translates to CSVASGELFF.

The rearrangement joins TRBV7-8 to TRBJ2-6; no firm D call. Per the germline V gene, CDR1 is SGHVS and CDR2 is FQNEAQ. This CDR3 spans 13 amino acids. With 5 bases removed from V and 0 bases from J, the gap between germline ends came to 2 bases. The CDR3 region has the DNA TGTGCCAGCAGCCCCTCTGGGGCCAACGTCCTGACTTTC. Translating it yields CASSPSGANVLTF.

This clone was detected only once. The chain uses TRBV7-9 and TRBJ2-4; D is tentatively TRBD1 or TRBD2 (5 bases each). V shed 5 bases and J shed 3 bases, with 17 bases lying between them. CDR1 is SEHNR, CDR2 FQNEAQ, per germline (reference sequence). The CDR3 is 16 residues long. CDR3 region: CASSDRDRDFKNIQYF. DNA of the CDR3: TGTGCCAGCAGCGACCGGGACCGAGACTTCAAAAACATTCAGTACTTC. Drawing the rest from reference TRBV7-9 and TRBJ2-4, the complete variable domain is DTGVSQNPRHKITKRGQNVTFRCDPISEHNRLYWYRQTLGQGPEFLTYFQNEAQLEKSRLLSDRFSAERPKGSFSTLEIQRTEQGDSAMYLCASSDRDRDFKNIQYFGAGTRLSVL.

This chain joins TRBV7-2 and TRBJ2-3; D uncertain. Trimming left V 1 base short and J 4 bases short, with 15 bases between. This CDR3 region has 16 residues. The V gene's germline CDR1 is SGHTA and CDR2 FQGNSA. CDR3 in DNA: TGTGCCAGCAGCTTAGTCGGAGACTTGGGGTCAGATACGCAGTATTTT. It codes for CASSLVGDLGSDTQYF.

The V call is TRBV6-1, the J call TRBJ1-2; the D gene is possibly TRBD1 (5 bases). V was pared by 1 base and J by 8 bases, with 23 bases between. CDR3 length: 17 residues. Germline V lookup: CDR1 MNHNS, CDR2 SASEGT. In nucleotides, the CDR3 is TGTGCCAGCAGTGAAGGAGGAAAGGGAAGGGGCCTCTCCGGCTACACCTTC. Translating gives CASSEGGKGRGLSGYTF.

The chain is built from TRBV5-1 and TRBJ1-2; TRBD1 aligns across 7 bases. With 4 bases clipped from V and 4 bases from J, the junction kept 10 bases outside the gene matches. CDR3 length: 15 amino acids. Germline assignment: CDR1 SGHRS and CDR2 YFSETQ. This CDR3 reads CASSRTGEDGYGYTF. The CDR3, as DNA: TGCGCCAGCAGCAGAACAGGGGAGGATGGCTATGGCTACACCTTC.

V is TRBV19 and J is TRBJ1-5; the D is unclear. Between the trimmed V and J ends, which lost 6 bases and 0 bases, there was a span of 3 bases. The CDR3 runs 12 residues. The germline V gene encodes CDR1 LNHDA and CDR2 SQIVND (reference sequence). CDR3 bases: TGTGCCAGTAGAAATAGCAATCAGCCCCAGCATTTT. This encodes CASRNSNQPQHF. Looking up the rest from reference TRBV19 and TRBJ1-5 gives the full variable domain: DGGITQSPKYLFRKEGQNVTLSCEQNLNHDAMYWYRQDPGQGLRLIYYSQIVNDFQKGDIAEGYSVSREKKESFPLTVTSAQKNPTAFYLCASRNSNQPQHFGDGTRLSIL.

The chain carries TRBV5-1 and TRBJ2-6; perhaps D is TRBD1 or TRBD2 (5 bases each). CDR1 is SGHRS and CDR2 is YFSETQ in the germline V gene. The CDR3 has 16 amino acids. Trimming took off 4 bases at V and 0 bases at J, with 11 bases between the two ends. In DNA, the CDR3 is TGCGCCAGCAGCACGGGACGGTCCTCTGGGGCCAACGTCCTGACTTTC. This sequence encodes CASSTGRSSGANVLTF.

The chain links TRBV5-8 to TRBJ1-1, with D possibly matching TRBD1 (6 bases). V was pared by 7 bases and J by 3 bases, with 13 bases between. Germline values: CDR1 SGHTS, CDR2 YDEGEE. The CDR3 runs 13 residues. The CDR3 spells CASATGSHTEAFF. The DNA of the CDR3 is TGTGCCAGCGCTACAGGGTCCCACACTGAAGCTTTCTTT.

This chain uses TRBV4-1 with TRBJ2-1; TRBD2 aligns across 14 bases. CDR3 length equals 16 residues. V dropped 4 bases and J dropped 7; count of bases not matched to a gene: 6. From germline, CDR1 is MGHRA and CDR2 YSYEKL. The CDR3 DNA follows: TGCGCCAGCAGCCCAGGACTAGCGGGGGGCCGAAATGAGCAGTTCTTC. It specifies CASSPGLAGGRNEQFF.

The DNA for the CDR3 is TGTGCCATCAGTGAGTCCGGCTATGGCTACACCTTC. This sequence encodes CAISESGYGYTF. This chain links TRBV10-3 with TRBJ1-2; D is unresolved. Germline CDR1 is ENHRY and CDR2 is SYGVKD. CDR3 size: 12 residues. Between the trimmed V and J ends, which lost 0 bases and 4 bases, there was a span of 3 bases.

This clone was seen a single time. The V gene is TRBV9, the J gene TRBJ1-6, with D possibly being TRBD1 (5 bases). The CDR3 is 13 amino acids. Trimming removed 3 bases from V and 9 bases from J, with 10 bases in between. Germline CDR1 SGDLS, CDR2 YYNGEE. The DNA for the CDR3 is TGTGCCAGCAGCGCCCAGGGTCGTTCACCCCTCCACTTT. It yields the protein CASSAQGRSPLHF. The full variable domain, in which reference TRBV9 and TRBJ1-6 provide the parts outside the CDR3, is DSGVTQTPKHLITATGQRVTLRCSPRSGDLSVYWYQQSLDQGLQFLIQYYNGEERAKGNILERFSAQQFPDLHSELNLSSLELGDSALYFCASSAQGRSPLHFGNGTRLTVT.

The J gene is TRBJ1-2, the V gene TRBV18, with TRBD1 matching 7 bases. The CDR3 consists of 15 residues. Germline CDR1 reads KGHSH; CDR2 reads LQKENI. Trimming removed 5 bases from V and 1 base from J; junction bases left unmatched: 7. As DNA, the CDR3 is TGTGCCAGCTCAAAACGGGACAGAGATAACTATGGCTACACCTTC. As protein: CASSKRDRDNYGYTF.

The V and J genes are TRBV30 and TRBJ2-3, with 10 bases identical to TRBD2. The CDR3 runs 12 residues. The germline V gene encodes CDR1 GTSNPN and CDR2 SVGIG (reference sequence). CDR3 nucleotides: TGTGCTGCGACTAGCGGGCCAGATACGCAGTATTTT. It encodes CAATSGPDTQYF.

This chain uses TRBV7-2 with TRBJ2-7, with 9 nucleotides matching TRBD1. This CDR3 has 15 residues. V was pared by 1 base and J by 6 bases, with 7 bases of the junction left unmatched. Looked up from germline, CDR1 is SGHTA and CDR2 is FQGNSA. The CDR3 DNA is TGTGCCAGCAGCTTAGGCTCGGGACAGGGCCCCGAGCAGTACTTC. Its translation: CASSLGSGQGPEQYF. Drawing the rest from reference TRBV7-2 and TRBJ2-7, the complete variable domain is GAGVSQSPSNKVTEKGKDVELRCDPISGHTALYWYRQSLGQGLEFLIYFQGNSAPDKSGLPSDRFSAERTGGSVSTLTIQRTQQEDSAVYLCASSLGSGQGPEQYFGPGTRLTVT.

The genes are TRBV29-1 and TRBJ2-1, with 7 bases matching TRBD2. Unmatched junction bases numbered 11, after V lost 7 bases and J lost 8 bases. Germline CDR1 and CDR2: SQVTM and ANQGSEA. The CDR3 loop spans 13 amino acids. CDR3 sequence (DNA): TGCAGCGCCTACGGGACTAACGGGGATGAGCAGTTCTTC. Encoded protein: CSAYGTNGDEQFF.

The chain links TRBV5-1 to TRBJ2-3, with TRBD1 matching over 7 bases. Germline values: CDR1 SGHRS, CDR2 YFSETQ. The CDR3 has 15 residues. V lost 1 base, J lost 3 bases, and 5 bases stayed unmatched. CDR3 sequence: CASSLMTGKTDTQYF. The CDR3 nucleotides are TGCGCCAGCAGCTTGATGACAGGGAAAACAGATACGCAGTATTTT.

V gene TRBV7-2 combines with J gene TRBJ2-3; no clear D. CDR3 length: 14 residues. Germline V gives CDR1 SGHTA, CDR2 FQGNSA. The V and J ends lost 1 base and 0 bases respectively, with 5 bases between them. The DNA of the CDR3 is TGTGCCAGCAGCTTAGGACTGAGCACAGATACGCAGTATTTT. Amino acids: CASSLGLSTDTQYF.

The V call is TRBV6-5, the J call TRBJ2-7; 8 bases match TRBD2. V lost 6 bases and J lost 3; bases outside the gene matches: 7. Per the germline V gene, CDR1 is MNHEY and CDR2 is SVGAGI. The CDR3 totals 14 residues. CDR3 in DNA: TGTGCCAGCAGCCGGGAGGGGTTTGTCTACGAGCAGTACTTC. Residues: CASSREGFVYEQYF.

The chain is built from TRBV28 and TRBJ1-2; no definite D call. The V gene lost 6 bases and the J gene lost 7 bases, with 12 bases spanning the gap. This CDR3 is built from 12 residues. Germline loops: CDR1 MDHEN, CDR2 SYDVKM. The CDR3 coding sequence is TGTGCCAGCAGGCCCAATGGACCTGGCTACACCTTC. Protein sequence: CASRPNGPGYTF.

This chain joins TRBV27 and TRBJ1-1; no clear D gene. This CDR3 has 13 residues. CDR1 MNHEY and CDR2 SMNVEV come from the germline V gene (reference sequence). Trimming took off 6 bases at V and 3 bases at J, with 11 bases between the two ends. The CDR3 here is CASSVNRDTEAFF. The CDR3 coding sequence is TGTGCCAGCAGCGTGAATCGGGACACTGAAGCTTTCTTT.

About this clone itself: An end of the junction does not agree with germline; a read error may underlie this. This sample includes further DNA sequences coding for the same CDR3. V is TRBV14 and J is TRBJ1-1; tentatively, D is TRBD1 (5 bases). Per the germline V gene, CDR1 is SGHDN and CDR2 is FVKESK. This CDR3 is built from 13 residues. The CDR3 spells CASSPRQRGEAFF. CDR3 DNA sequence: TGTGCCAGTAGCCCGCGACAGAGAGGTGAAGCTTTCTTT.

This clone was detected once. The rearrangement links TRBV2 to TRBJ1-2; D is perhaps TRBD1 (5 bases). Germline CDR1 reads SNHLY; CDR2 reads FYNNEI. The V end was cut by 11 bases, the J end by 1 base, with 14 bases between. This CDR3 has 13 residues. CDR3 DNA: TGTGCCGGGGGAGACAGCGTTAACTATGGCTACACCTTC. Its translation is CAGGDSVNYGYTF.

The rearrangement joins TRBV7-9 to TRBJ2-5, with TRBD1 matching 9 bases. There are 15 residues in the CDR3. V shed 1 base, J shed 4 bases, and the junction held 4 bases outside the gene matches. Germline-derived CDR1 and CDR2 are SEHNR and FQNEAQ (reference sequence). The DNA of the CDR3 is TGTGCCAGCAGCTTAGGGGGGGACAGGGCAGAGACCCAGTACTTC. It is translated as CASSLGGDRAETQYF.

The CDR3 loop reads CASSLPASGGVDTQYF. In DNA, the CDR3 is TGTGCCAGCAGCTTGCCTGCTAGCGGGGGCGTAGATACGCAGTATTTT. The chain is built from TRBV5-7 and TRBJ2-3; TRBD2 aligns across 10 bases. TRBV5-7 carries the ORF label, with uncertain function. V lost 1 base to trimming and J lost 5 bases; unmatched junction nucleotides: 7. The CDR3 is made up of 16 amino acids.

This CDR3 reads CAWSGGQGHSPLHF. In DNA form, the CDR3 reads TGTGCCTGGAGTGGTGGGCAGGGCCATTCACCCCTCCACTTT. This chain connects TRBV30 to TRBJ1-6; perhaps TRBD1 as D (5 bases). Germline lookup yields CDR1 GTSNPN and CDR2 SVGIG (reference sequence). With 1 base removed from V and 8 bases from J, the gap between germline ends came to 12 bases. There are 14 residues in the CDR3.

The genes are TRBV18 and TRBJ2-7; tentative D call: TRBD1 (6 bases). V lost 2 bases and J 3 bases, leaving 11 bases between the germline ends. Germline V CDR1 and CDR2: KGHSH, LQKENI. The CDR3 contains 14 residues. The CDR3 DNA follows: TGTGCCAGCTCACCAGCCGAGACAGGCTACGAGCAGTACTTC. Its protein is CASSPAETGYEQYF.